Following are 22 T cell receptor beta chains from one sample sequenced in a study of blood T cells in healthy people across ages (dated by TCRdb to the mid-2010s). Receptor amplification or capture employed 5' RACE. The run used an Illumina HiSeq 2500. A second PCR of 7 to 11 cycles was performed with a sample-barcoded 5' primer and a J-beta primer mix. TCRdb passed the public sequencing reads through fastp at Q25 and MiXCR, retaining productive beta sequences. Identical CDR3 proteins give one entry, which carries the most common genes and DNA. The sample table records 1.5 million to 2 million distinct CDR3 sequences; roughly 30% of these occur just once. The top ten clonotypes cover approximately 10% of the sample. Material: blood. The receptors here all came from a woman younger than 45 in good health.

The CDR3 spells CARTPRQGRPYEQYF. CDR3 DNA: TGTGCCAGGACGCCTCGACAGGGACGACCTTACGAGCAGTACTTC. V is TRBV6-6 and J is TRBJ2-7; TRBD1 agrees at 7 bases. CDR1 MNHNY and CDR2 SVGAGI come from the germline V gene (reference sequence). Trimming cost V 9 bases and J 4 bases; bases outside gene matches: 15. The CDR3 length is 15 residues.

As to this clonotype: Compared with germline, one end of the junction differs, possibly owing to a read error. The chain recombines TRBV5-1 with TRBJ2-1, with TRBD2 matching 10 bases. Germline CDR1 SGHRS, CDR2 YFSETQ. The CDR3 runs 12 residues. The CDR3 reads CASSPQRGGWVF. The CDR3 DNA sequence: TGCGCCAGCAGCCCGCAGCGGGGGGGCTGGGTCTTC. The complete variable domain, with remaining parts taken from reference TRBV5-1 and TRBJ2-1, reads KAGVTQTPRYLIKTRGQQVTLSCSPISGHRSVSWYQQTPGQGLQFLFEYFSETQRNKGNFPGRFSGRQFSNSRSEMNVSTLELGDSALYLCASSPQRGGWVFGPGTRLTVL.

The chain couples TRBV4-1 to TRBJ2-1; 7 bases fit TRBD2. The V segment lost 4 bases and the J segment 3 bases; nucleotides outside the gene matches: 15. This CDR3 is 18 amino acids long. From germline, CDR1 is MGHRA and CDR2 YSYEKL. The CDR3 DNA is TGCGCCAGCAGCCTCCTAGTCGGGCGGGAGAGGGGCTACAATGAGCAGTTCTTC. Protein: CASSLLVGRERGYNEQFF.

The chain carries TRBV30 and TRBJ1-2, with TRBD1 matching over 12 bases. The CDR3 has 14 residues. With V trimmed by 1 base and J by 4 bases, 1 base remained unmatched. The germline V gene encodes CDR1 GTSNPN and CDR2 SVGIG (reference sequence). CDR3 sequence: CAWSGGQGAYGYTF. CDR3 nucleotide sequence: TGTGCCTGGAGTGGGGGACAGGGGGCCTATGGCTACACCTTC.

The chain is built from TRBV5-1 and TRBJ2-2; D uncertain. Deletions cut 7 bases from V and 3 bases from J, with 10 bases between. Germline CDR1 is SGHRS and CDR2 is YFSETQ. The CDR3 contains 13 residues. CDR3 coding DNA: TGCGCCAGCGGGCCAGGACACACCGGGGAGCTGTTTTTT. It translates to CASGPGHTGELFF.

In DNA form, the CDR3 reads TGTGCCAGCAGCTTAGGGGGGGGGGCTTTCTTT. This translates into CASSLGGGAFF. The chain uses TRBV7-2 and TRBJ1-1; perhaps TRBD1 as D (5 bases). V was cut by 1 base and J by 11 bases, with 8 bases left in between. Per the germline V gene, CDR1 is SGHTA and CDR2 is FQGNSA. The CDR3 contains 11 residues.

The CDR3 reads CSVEAGLAGKTQYF. CDR3 bases: TGCAGCGTTGAAGCCGGACTAGCGGGAAAGACCCAGTACTTC. V is TRBV29-1 and J is TRBJ2-5; the match to TRBD2 covers 12 bases. The CDR3 extends over 14 amino acids. Germline values: CDR1 SQVTM, CDR2 ANQGSEA. The V segment lost 1 base and the J segment 6 bases; nucleotides outside the gene matches: 3.

This clonotype turned up a few times. The V and J genes are TRBV7-7 and TRBJ2-3; the D is unclear. The CDR3 runs to 16 residues. Trimming cost V 5 bases and J 6 bases, with 21 bases left between them. Germline V gene sequence: CDR1 SSHAT, CDR2 FNYEAQ (reference sequence). The CDR3 loop is CASSQSGTRPPDTQYF. Here the CDR3 DNA reads TGTGCCAGCAGCCAGTCCGGTACCCGCCCCCCCGATACGCAGTATTTT.

This clonotype was observed a few times. This chain uses TRBV27 with TRBJ1-2; D may be TRBD1 (5 bases). The germline gives CDR1 MNHEY, CDR2 SMNVEV (reference sequence). There are 15 residues in the CDR3. V lost 0 bases to trimming and J lost 5 bases, with 13 bases between them. CDR3 in amino acids: CASSLSAGYEYGYTF. For the CDR3, the DNA is TGTGCCAGCAGTTTATCGGCAGGGTACGAGTATGGCTACACCTTC.

In regard to this clonotype: At one boundary the junction diverges from the germline segment, which might be a read error. This rearrangement joins TRBV7-8 to TRBJ2-2, with D hard to call. The CDR3 contains 15 residues. Germline assignment: CDR1 SGHVS and CDR2 FQNEAQ. The CDR3 sequence is CASSDSATNAGELFF. The CDR3 bases are TGTGCCAGCAGCGACTCTGCGACGAACGCCGGGGAGCTGTTTTTT.

This clonotype was detected once. J is TRBJ1-2 and V is TRBV3-1; TRBD1 might be the D (5 bases). The CDR3 covers 14 residues. The V gene lost 4 bases and the J gene lost 2 bases, with 11 bases spanning the gap. From germline, CDR1 is LGHDT and CDR2 YNNKEL (reference sequence). This chain's CDR3 is CASSPLEGNYGYTF. The DNA for the CDR3 is TGTGCCAGCAGCCCCTTGGAGGGGAACTATGGCTACACCTTC.

There are many counts of this clonotype. This sequence joins TRBV13 and TRBJ2-5; 8 bases agree with TRBD1. The germline V gene encodes CDR1 PRHDT and CDR2 FYEKMQ (reference sequence). CDR3 length: 16 amino acids. Trimming at V came to 2 bases and at J to 2 bases, leaving 7 bases not matched to a gene. The CDR3 region has the DNA TGTGCCAGCAGCTTATCAGGGGGCGGTAGGCAAGAGACCCAGTACTTC. This gives the protein CASSLSGGGRQETQYF.

A remark on this clonotype: At one of its ends the junction is not consistent with the germline gene, which may arise from a read error. The chain combines TRBV2 with TRBJ2-3; a possible D gene is TRBD1 (6 bases). The germline CDR1 and CDR2 sequences are SNHLY and FYNNEI. The CDR3 loop spans 15 amino acids. CDR3 in amino acids: CASSADRSGTDTQYF. For the CDR3, the DNA is TGTGCTAGCAGTGCCGACAGGTCTGGCACAGATACGCAGTATTTT.

As to this clonotype: Mismatch with germline at one junction end may stem from a read error. The CDR3 protein is CAGSSRRSSYEQYF. The CDR3 DNA sequence: TGTGCCGGCAGCTCACGACGGAGCTCCTACGAGCAGTACTTC. The chain recombines TRBV7-9 with TRBJ2-7; D uncertain. CDR1 SEHNR and CDR2 FQNEAQ come from the germline V gene (reference sequence). The CDR3 loop spans 14 amino acids.

On this clonotype: The junction shows a germline mismatch at one end, possibly a read error. The rearrangement uses TRBV12-3 or TRBV12-4 and TRBJ1-6, with TRBD1 matching over 7 bases. This CDR3 contains 14 residues. CDR3 sequence reads: CACSAGTANSPLHF. CDR3 nucleotide sequence: TGTGCCTGCAGTGCCGGGACAGCTAATTCACCCCTCCACTTT.

The V call is TRBV7-2, the J call TRBJ2-7, with 13 positions matching TRBD2. Germline CDR1 and CDR2: SGHTA and FQGNSA. The CDR3 length is 15 residues. V lost 3 bases, J lost 7 bases, and 6 bases stayed unmatched. CDR3 in amino acids: CASSLELAGGWEQYF. Here the CDR3 DNA reads TGTGCCAGCAGCTTGGAACTAGCGGGAGGGTGGGAGCAGTACTTC. Drawing the rest from reference TRBV7-2 and TRBJ2-7, the complete variable domain is GAGVSQSPSNKVTEKGKDVELRCDPISGHTALYWYRQSLGQGLEFLIYFQGNSAPDKSGLPSDRFSAERTGGSVSTLTIQRTQQEDSAVYLCASSLELAGGWEQYFGPGTRLTVT.

The chain links TRBV10-3 to TRBJ2-7; D remains ambiguous. Per the germline V gene, CDR1 is ENHRY and CDR2 is SYGVKD. The CDR3 covers 11 residues. V was pared by 3 bases and J by 6 bases, with 6 bases between. The CDR3 reads CAISEGCEQYF. The CDR3 nucleotides are TGTGCCATCAGTGAAGGCTGCGAGCAGTACTTC.

Remarks on this clonotype: A much bigger clone sits one base away, suggesting this may be a read error. V gene TRBV20-1 combines with J gene TRBJ2-1; D gene ambiguous. This CDR3 comprises 12 residues. Germline V gene lookup returns CDR1 DFQATT and CDR2 SNEGSKA (reference sequence). Trimming took 7 bases from V and 10 from J, leaving 17 bases between them. The CDR3 reads CSESLISYEQFF. The CDR3 DNA reads as TGCAGTGAGTCCCTAATCTCCTACGAGCAGTTCTTC.

The J gene is TRBJ1-5, the V gene TRBV6-6; D is undetermined. The length of the CDR3 is 16 residues. Trimming removed 5 bases from V and 6 bases from J, with 20 bases in between. Germline-derived CDR1 and CDR2 are MNHNY and SVGAGI (reference sequence). CDR3 region: CASSTTLGGEGQPQHF. CDR3 sequence (DNA): TGTGCCAGCAGTACGACCCTCGGAGGAGAAGGTCAGCCCCAGCATTTT.

V and J are TRBV28 and TRBJ2-7, with 9 positions matching TRBD2. Losses at the gene ends were 7 bases for V and 4 bases for J; bases not matched to a gene: 5. Per the germline V gene, CDR1 is MDHEN and CDR2 is SYDVKM. The CDR3 contains 13 residues. The CDR3 region has the DNA TGTGCCAGCATAGCGGGAGTGGGGTACGAGCAGTACTTC. Translated, it gives CASIAGVGYEQYF.

This clonotype has a count of ten or more. The chain employs TRBV4-1 and TRBJ2-7; D is unclear. Germline loops: CDR1 MGHRA, CDR2 YSYEKL. The length of the CDR3 is 13 residues. The ends were cut back, 4 bases at V and 4 bases at J, with 11 bases in the middle. The CDR3: CASSLADQYEQYF. The CDR3 region has the DNA TGCGCCAGCAGCCTCGCGGACCAATACGAGCAGTACTTC.

This chain connects TRBV3-1 to TRBJ2-1; TRBD2 aligns across 7 bases. The length of the CDR3 is 16 residues. Germline-derived CDR1 and CDR2 are LGHDT and YNNKEL (reference sequence). J gave up 7 bases and V 3 bases, and 12 bases lay outside the gene matches. The CDR3 DNA reads as TGTGCCAGCAGCCAGAGAAGGCTAGCGGAGGGGAATGAGCAGTTCTTC. Protein product: CASSQRRLAEGNEQFF.